A single T cell receptor (beta chain) is shown here with its context. The target antigen is unknown. Positive CCR7 selection of CD45RO-negative cells yielded the naive CD8 cells, and terminally differentiated effector memory CD45RA+ cells were excluded. These data belong to a study of shared clonotypes between healthy human individuals. Study overall: The plates for each donor numbered three CD4 naive, three CD4 memory, two CD8 naive and one CD8 memory. General observations from the study: A reduction in generation probabilities was seen for non-shared clonotypes relative to those shared by all four donors. Owing to a small donor count, the genetic and exposure-history diversity represented was limited.

The CDR3 extends over 15 amino acids. With V trimmed by 4 bases and J by 2 bases, 8 bases remained unmatched. The germline CDR1 and CDR2 sequences are SGDLS and YYNGEE. Profiled with immunoSEQ multiplex PCR; TCRdb holds only in-frame clones, not every one. The data contain roughly 2,000,000 clones, 85% to 95% of them seen just once; the ten biggest clones take up around 1.2%. This receptor was identified in a man aged 18 to 29 in good health. The chain recombines TRBV9 with TRBJ2-5; 7 bases line up with TRBD2. Material: naive CD8+ T cells sorted from blood. The DNA of the CDR3 is TGTGCCAGCAGCCCCGGGACTACCACGCAAGAGACCCAGTACTTC. Protein: CASSPGTTTQETQYF.